The rows below give T cell receptor beta chains drawn from one sample of a study of blood T cell repertoires in COVID-19. Sequencing was performed with immunoSEQ multiplex PCR; in TCRdb, only in-frame clones are kept and a portion is missing. The sample lists approximately 300,000 clones, around 84% occurring once. Sample: PBMCs or T cells enriched from blood (not recorded which). The receptors here all came from a woman younger than 45 who had been exposed to COVID-19. Both conserved end residues are trimmed from each CDR3. Fields, in order: J gene, V gene, CDR3 protein.

J: TRBJ1-2; V: TRBV28; CDR3: ASSFQTRPGNYGYT
J: TRBJ1-2; V: TRBV9; CDR3: ASSVEGRGYLPNYGYT
J: TRBJ1-2; V: TRBV6-5; CDR3: ASTQDTFYGYT
J: TRBJ1-2; V: TRBV29-1; CDR3: SVLRPRSNYGYT
J: TRBJ2-7; V: TRBV7-3; CDR3: ASSQRGGSGYEQY
J: TRBJ2-7; V: TRBV5-6; CDR3: ASSVSGTGPKKQY
J: TRBJ2-1; V: TRBV5-6; CDR3: ASSLPGLGDNEQF
J: TRBJ2-7; V: TRBV11-2; CDR3: ASSLDPGQGREQY
J: TRBJ1-2; V: TRBV6-5; CDR3: ASSLQGRGYGYT
J: TRBJ2-1; V: TRBV2; CDR3: ASSASGGEQF
J: TRBJ1-4; V: TRBV7-9; CDR3: ASSSGGQLNEKLF
J: TRBJ2-2; V: TRBV7-6; CDR3: ASSLDYGNTGELF
J: TRBJ2-3; V: TRBV29-1; CDR3: SVVGRIHTDTQY
J: TRBJ2-2; V: TRBV24-1; CDR3: ATSDPGLAPSNGELF
J: TRBJ2-5; V: TRBV20-1; CDR3: SASKSGLASETQY
J: TRBJ2-7; V: TRBV10-3; CDR3: AISLQGDEQY
J: TRBJ2-1; V: TRBV10-3; CDR3: AISESRDSYNEQF
J: TRBJ2-2; V: TRBV2; CDR3: ASSELAGVFTGELF
J: TRBJ1-6; V: TRBV3-1/TRBV3-2; CDR3: ASSRGTGNNSPLH
J: TRBJ2-4; V: TRBV28; CDR3: ASSRVGAVKNIQY
J: TRBJ2-1; V: TRBV6-5; CDR3: ASSFVPVLINEQF
J: TRBJ1-5; V: TRBV27; CDR3: ASKGQGNQPQH
J: TRBJ2-5; V: TRBV5-1; CDR3: ASSTPRGQETQY
J: TRBJ2-3; V: TRBV28; CDR3: ASTPRGGGSDTQY
J: TRBJ1-1; V: TRBV3-1/TRBV3-2; CDR3: ASSPQSETAQTF
J: TRBJ1-5; V: TRBV30; CDR3: AWSTQSDQPQH
J: TRBJ1-1; V: TRBV28; CDR3: ASKISGQGEYSTEAF
J: TRBJ1-1; V: TRBV27; CDR3: ASSLDRSEVAF
J: TRBJ2-5; V: TRBV5-4; CDR3: ASSFRGGETQY
J: TRBJ2-4; V: TRBV5-6; CDR3: ASRARVLAKNIQY
J: TRBJ2-3; V: TRBV7-2; CDR3: ASSLVPTDTQY
J: TRBJ2-1; V: TRBV7-3; CDR3: ASSLNVASGSYNEQF
J: TRBJ1-4; V: TRBV15; CDR3: ATSRDPGATNEKLF
J: TRBJ2-3; V: TRBV5-1; CDR3: ASSSPGLAGTDTQY
J: TRBJ2-7; V: TRBV2; CDR3: ASSDRGPEQY
J: TRBJ2-2; V: TRBV19; CDR3: ASRWTGRNTGELF
J: TRBJ1-1; V: TRBV9; CDR3: ASSVQGAEAF
J: TRBJ1-6; V: TRBV5-3; CDR3: ARSLEDRECNSPLH
J: TRBJ2-7; V: TRBV6-5; CDR3: ASRIAGVASYEQY
J: TRBJ2-2; V: TRBV15; CDR3: ATSPRQNTGELF
J: TRBJ2-7; V: TRBV12-3/TRBV12-4; CDR3: ASSFSVYEQY
J: TRBJ2-3; V: TRBV6-2/TRBV6-3; CDR3: ASSPSAGGPDTQY
J: TRBJ1-2; V: TRBV19; CDR3: ASSISAGNGYT
J: TRBJ2-4; V: TRBV27; CDR3: ASSLLGGTSGFLAKNIQY
J: TRBJ2-3; V: TRBV5-1; CDR3: ASSGLSTDTQY
J: TRBJ1-5; V: TRBV18; CDR3: ASSGRQGDQPQH